Sequencing of this TCR beta chain was carried out in a study of T cells after yellow fever vaccination. In this sample, this clonotype turned up a few times. Germline V gene sequence: CDR1 LNHDA, CDR2 SQIVND (reference sequence). The CDR3 covers 13 residues. The germline V and J ends were trimmed by 7 bases and 4 bases, with 8 bases remaining between them. TCRdb reprocessed the 5' RACE reads via MiXCR and lists one record per CDR3 protein. The repertoire holds about 73,000 distinct CDR3 sequences, with around 7.7% as singletons. The sample in question was CD8+ T cells sorted from PBMCs, obtained on the day of the yellow fever booster vaccination. The TCR was taken from a man aged 25 to 40 who received the YFV17D yellow fever vaccine. The chain couples TRBV19 to TRBJ2-6, with D unresolved. This CDR3 reads CASTRRGANVLTF. DNA of the CDR3: TGTGCCAGTACAAGGCGCGGGGCCAACGTCCTGACTTTC.